The rows below give T cell receptor beta chains drawn from one sample of a study of Graves' ophthalmopathy and Graves' hyperthyroidism. TCRdb re-called the multiplex PCR reads through MiXCR, storing one row per CDR3 protein. Among around 1,000,000 distinct CDR3 sequences, roughly 35% were seen once, and the ten largest hold around 10%. The sequenced sample consisted of peripheral blood or thyroid tissue (not recorded which). The receptors derive from an adult man with Graves' hyperthyroidism. The CDR3 runs from the conserved cysteine through the conserved F or W. Each record gives: V gene, J gene, CDR3 length, CDR3 protein.

v_gene: TRBV11-2
j_gene: TRBJ2-7
len: 15
CDR3aa: CASSFTSGTAYEQYF

v_gene: TRBV5-5
j_gene: TRBJ2-3
len: 16
CDR3aa: CASSLYPAGNTDTQYF

v_gene: TRBV6-5
j_gene: TRBJ1-3
len: 15
CDR3aa: CASTDEGSSGNTIYF

v_gene: TRBV4-3
j_gene: TRBJ2-7
len: 14
CDR3aa: CASSRDGGSYEQYF

v_gene: TRBV5-5
j_gene: TRBJ1-4
len: 18
CDR3aa: CASSPGTANIPTNEKLFF

v_gene: TRBV2
j_gene: TRBJ1-6
len: 15
CDR3aa: CASSESGNYNSPLHF

v_gene: TRBV24-1
j_gene: TRBJ2-5
len: 16
CDR3aa: CATSDRGDRGGETQYF

v_gene: TRBV7-3
j_gene: TRBJ2-7
len: 17
CDR3aa: CASSQVLAADLSYEQYF

v_gene: TRBV12-3/TRBV12-4
j_gene: TRBJ1-3
len: 16
CDR3aa: CASSPLDRGVGYTIYF

v_gene: TRBV4-1
j_gene: TRBJ2-5
len: 13
CDR3aa: CASSQWRQETQYF

v_gene: TRBV24-1
j_gene: TRBJ1-5
len: 16
CDR3aa: CATSDGLGRANQPQHF

v_gene: TRBV11-2
j_gene: TRBJ2-7
len: 9
CDR3aa: CASSRDMYF

v_gene: TRBV6-5
j_gene: TRBJ1-2
len: 10
CDR3aa: CAITGSGYTF

v_gene: TRBV29-1
j_gene: TRBJ2-5
len: 13
CDR3aa: CSVAQQGGETQYF

v_gene: TRBV12-3/TRBV12-4
j_gene: TRBJ1-1
len: 13
CDR3aa: CASSLEFSTEAFF

v_gene: TRBV10-3
j_gene: TRBJ2-7
len: 13
CDR3aa: CASSYSSHYEQYF

v_gene: TRBV4-3
j_gene: TRBJ1-4
len: 16
CDR3aa: CASSQGTGGGIEKLFF

v_gene: TRBV12-3/TRBV12-4
j_gene: TRBJ2-2
len: 16
CDR3aa: CASSFGGTGRTGELFF

v_gene: TRBV7-2
j_gene: TRBJ2-2
len: 16
CDR3aa: CASTPEGLEGTGELFF

v_gene: TRBV12-3/TRBV12-4
j_gene: TRBJ2-5
len: 14
CDR3aa: CASSPGTIFGTQYF

v_gene: TRBV20-1
j_gene: TRBJ1-5
len: 14
CDR3aa: CSAKGTGLGQPQHF

v_gene: TRBV4-3
j_gene: TRBJ2-5
len: 15
CDR3aa: CASSQDWGPSETQYF

v_gene: TRBV15
j_gene: TRBJ1-2
len: 13
CDR3aa: CATSRDGSYGYTF

v_gene: TRBV10-2
j_gene: TRBJ2-7
len: 14
CDR3aa: CASSEPQGAYEQYF

v_gene: TRBV7-9
j_gene: TRBJ2-7
len: 15
CDR3aa: CASSLGQLLSYEQYF

v_gene: TRBV7-3
j_gene: TRBJ2-5
len: 10
CDR3aa: CASRGQAQYF

v_gene: TRBV5-1
j_gene: TRBJ2-5
len: 15
CDR3aa: CASSQGRRFQETQYF

v_gene: TRBV20-1
j_gene: TRBJ2-5
len: 14
CDR3aa: CSARGTATKSTQYF

v_gene: TRBV10-3
j_gene: TRBJ2-7
len: 15
CDR3aa: CAISEAGGVQDEQYF

v_gene: TRBV6-5
j_gene: TRBJ2-2
len: 12
CDR3aa: CASSSIAGELFF

v_gene: TRBV6-5
j_gene: TRBJ1-5
len: 15
CDR3aa: CASSTGTGVWQPQHF

v_gene: TRBV7-2
j_gene: TRBJ2-7
len: 16
CDR3aa: CASSPEETSGTYEQYF

v_gene: TRBV4-1
j_gene: TRBJ2-5
len: 15
CDR3aa: CASSPGGALIGTQYF